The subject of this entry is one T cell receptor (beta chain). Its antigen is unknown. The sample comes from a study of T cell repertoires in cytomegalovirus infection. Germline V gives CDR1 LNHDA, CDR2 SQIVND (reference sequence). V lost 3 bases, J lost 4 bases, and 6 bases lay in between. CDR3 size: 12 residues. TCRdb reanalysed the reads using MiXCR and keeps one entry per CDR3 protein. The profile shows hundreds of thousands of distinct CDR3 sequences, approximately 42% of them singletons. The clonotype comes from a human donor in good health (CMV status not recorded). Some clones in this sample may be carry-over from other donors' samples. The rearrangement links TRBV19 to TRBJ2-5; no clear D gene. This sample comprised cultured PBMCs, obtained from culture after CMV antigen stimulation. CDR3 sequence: CASSMGSETQYF. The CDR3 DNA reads TGTGCCAGTAGTATGGGTTCAGAGACCCAGTACTTC.